This T cell receptor (beta chain) was sequenced for a study of beta chain features in type 1 diabetes. As regards this clone: Other DNA variants within this sample encode the same CDR3.

The study reverse transcribed the entire isolated RNA, so it sequenced expressed TCRB transcripts. Libraries were prepared by immunoSEQ multiplex PCR; TCRdb keeps only in-frame clonotypes and omits some of them. The sample lists under 350,000 clones, roughly 8% seen once, with more than 0.9% in the top ten. V was clipped by 6 bases and J by 5 bases; unmatched bases: 9. This CDR3 comprises 14 residues. The germline V gene encodes CDR1 MDHEN and CDR2 SYDVKM. This sequence originates from a woman younger than 35 in good health. The chain has TRBV28 and TRBJ1-2; TRBD1 matches 7 bases. The sequencing input was central memory CD4+ T cells from blood. CDR3 nucleotide sequence: TGTGCCAGCAGCTCAGGGGGGTACGATTATGGCTACACCTTC. It yields the protein CASSSGGYDYGYTF.